Here is one TCR beta chain with its context. Its target is not known. This specimen comes from a study of cytomegalovirus exposure and HLA in healthy donors. The PCR used 60 Vbeta and 13 Jbeta primers. Libraries were prepared by immunoSEQ multiplex PCR; TCRdb keeps only in-frame clonotypes and omits some of them. This table has under 150,000 clones, around 75% appearing once. The ends were cut back, 2 bases at V and 10 bases at J, with 15 bases in the middle. Germline loops: CDR1 SGHDT, CDR2 YYEEEE. The CDR3 loop spans 13 amino acids. Study observations and caveats: In a later analysis, CMV-associated beta chains were mostly HLA-associated, it appeared. The authors considered a cluster of highly shared sequence variants likely to be a sequencing artifact.

Sequencing used PBMCs. The V gene is TRBV5-6, the J gene TRBJ1-2, with D unclear. The sequence was obtained from a woman aged 40 to 50 in good health and CMV-seronegative. CDR3 region: CASSFRGSTDYTF. CDR3 nucleotide sequence: TGTGCCAGCAGCTTCCGCGGCAGTACTGACTACACCTTC.